The 14 T cell receptor beta chains listed next were all sequenced from one sample in a study of blood T cell repertoires in COVID-19. The assay was immunoSEQ multiplex PCR, and TCRdb's table has in-frame clones only and misses some. The sample includes around 700,000 clones, 85% to 90% seen only once; the top ten take roughly 0.25%. The sequencing sample was made of peripheral blood. Receptors originate from a woman aged 18-29 years with acute or convalescent COVID-19.

This clone appeared a few times. This chain links TRBV19 with TRBJ1-2; D not resolved. Germline V lookup: CDR1 LNHDA, CDR2 SQIVND (reference sequence). Between the trimmed V and J ends, which lost 2 bases and 5 bases, there was a span of 9 bases. This CDR3 spans 13 amino acids. CDR3 residues: CASSIKADYGYTF. The CDR3 DNA follows: TGTGCCAGTAGTATAAAGGCGGATTATGGCTACACCTTC. Filled out from reference TRBV19 and TRBJ1-2, the complete variable domain reads DGGITQSPKYLFRKEGQNVTLSCEQNLNHDAMYWYRQDPGQGLRLIYYSQIVNDFQKGDIAEGYSVSREKKESFPLTVTSAQKNPTAFYLCASSIKADYGYTFGSGTRLTVV.

The chain is built from TRBV4-2 and TRBJ2-7, with 9 bases fitting TRBD2. CDR3 length: 18 amino acids. With 0 bases clipped from V and 1 base from J, the junction kept 10 bases outside the gene matches. Germline V lookup: CDR1 LGHNA, CDR2 YNFKEQ. The CDR3 sequence is CASSQDLRGGGVSYEQYF. The CDR3 bases are TGTGCCAGCAGCCAAGATCTGAGAGGCGGGGGGGTTTCCTACGAGCAGTACTTC.

This clone was observed a handful of times. The chain carries TRBV4-2 and TRBJ1-4; no firm D call. CDR1 is LGHNA, CDR2 YNFKEQ, per germline. V was cut by 0 bases and J by 4 bases, with 9 bases left in between. The CDR3 is 15 residues long. CDR3 coding DNA: TGTGCCAGCAGCCAAGACCAGGCTTTTAATGAAAAACTGTTTTTT. Protein sequence: CASSQDQAFNEKLFF.

The rearrangement links TRBV28 to TRBJ1-4; maybe TRBD1 (6 bases). Germline V lookup: CDR1 MDHEN, CDR2 SYDVKM. V lost 4 bases and J 10 bases, leaving 19 bases between the germline ends. The CDR3 totals 15 residues. CDR3 coding DNA: TGTGCCAGCAGTTACAGGACAGCGGCGGGGGGAAAACTGTTTTTT. Translated, it gives CASSYRTAAGGKLFF.

The chain carries TRBV10-3 and TRBJ1-3; 8 bases are a match to TRBD1. Germline loops: CDR1 ENHRY, CDR2 SYGVKD. V trimming: 4 bases; J trimming: 1 base; junction bases outside the gene matches: 9. CDR3 length: 17 residues. Here the CDR3 DNA reads TGTGCCATCAGTGGTCAAAGCAGGGGGCTATCTGGAAACACCATATATTTT. Translated, it gives CAISGQSRGLSGNTIYF.

This rearrangement joins TRBV4-1 to TRBJ2-5; TRBD2 aligns across 12 bases. The CDR3 is made up of 15 amino acids. Trimming cost V 4 bases and J 4 bases; bases outside gene matches: 4. The germline V gene encodes CDR1 MGHRA and CDR2 YSYEKL. CDR3: CASSPSGGVGETQYF. CDR3 in DNA: TGCGCCAGCAGCCCTAGCGGGGGGGTCGGAGAGACCCAGTACTTC.

V is TRBV4-1 and J is TRBJ2-1, with D possibly TRBD2 on 6 matching bases. The CDR3 covers 17 residues. Looked up from germline, CDR1 is MGHRA and CDR2 is YSYEKL. Trimming took off 0 bases at V and 10 bases at J, with 22 bases between the two ends. DNA of the CDR3: TGCGCCAGCAGCCAAGAGTGGGGGAGCCCTAGCGTAGACGAGCAGTTCTTC. It specifies CASSQEWGSPSVDEQFF.

This clone occurred once. The CDR3 DNA follows: TGTGCCAGCAGCCAAAGACAGGCCTACGAGCAGTACTTC. Protein sequence: CASSQRQAYEQYF. The chain joins TRBV5-4 to TRBJ2-7, with D tentatively TRBD1 (6 bases). Germline V CDR1 and CDR2: SGHNT, YYREEE (reference sequence). V gave up 4 bases and J gave up 2 bases, with 10 bases separating them. The CDR3 is made up of 13 amino acids.

This clone has a single count. The chain combines TRBV7-9 with TRBJ2-3; D is uncertain. Trimming pared 5 bases from V and 0 bases from J, leaving 9 bases between. Germline values: CDR1 SEHNR, CDR2 FQNEAQ (reference sequence). This CDR3 comprises 14 residues. The CDR3 DNA follows: TGTGCCAGCAGCAAATTATCTAGCACAGATACGCAGTATTTT. Its translation is CASSKLSSTDTQYF. Complete variable domain (other parts from reference TRBV7-9 and TRBJ2-3): DTGVSQNPRHKITKRGQNVTFRCDPISEHNRLYWYRQTLGQGPEFLTYFQNEAQLEKSRLLSDRFSAERPKGSFSTLEIQRTEQGDSAMYLCASSKLSSTDTQYFGPGTRLTVL.

The V and J genes are TRBV6-5 and TRBJ1-2; D is undetermined. Trimming removed 0 bases at V and 5 bases at J, with 7 bases between. Germline values: CDR1 MNHEY, CDR2 SVGAGI. This CDR3 region has 13 residues. The DNA of the CDR3 is TGTGCCAGCAGTTACTCGACTAGGTATGGCTACACCTTC. This gives the protein CASSYSTRYGYTF.

The genes are TRBV2 and TRBJ1-1; D not resolved. V was pared by 7 bases and J by 1 base, with 7 bases between. CDR3 length: 12 residues. Germline-derived CDR1 and CDR2 are SNHLY and FYNNEI. This chain's CDR3 is CASISGNTEAFF. Written as DNA, the CDR3 is TGTGCCAGCATATCAGGGAACACTGAAGCTTTCTTT.

The rearrangement uses TRBV25-1 and TRBJ2-7, with 11 bases aligning to TRBD2. V dropped 7 bases and J dropped 0; count of bases not matched to a gene: 5. Germline V gives CDR1 MGHDK, CDR2 SYGVNS. The CDR3 length is 15 residues. Written as DNA, the CDR3 is TGTGCCAGCAAAGATAGCGGGGGGGCCTCCTACGAGCAGTACTTC. Translation: CASKDSGGASYEQYF.

The gene calls are TRBV9 and TRBJ2-5, with 9 positions matching TRBD2. The trim removed 0 bases at V and 2 bases at J, leaving 2 bases unmatched. Germline loops: CDR1 SGDLS, CDR2 YYNGEE. The CDR3 consists of 15 residues. CDR3 DNA sequence: TGTGCCAGCAGCGTAGAGGGACTAGCACAAGAGACCCAGTACTTC. Translated: CASSVEGLAQETQYF.

The chain links TRBV5-5 to TRBJ1-5; TRBD1 aligns across 7 bases. V was clipped by 4 bases and J by 9 bases; unmatched bases: 10. This CDR3 spans 14 amino acids. Germline CDR1 and CDR2: SGHKS and YYEKEE (reference sequence). CDR3 residues: CASSVGQDGRPQHF. CDR3 nucleotides: TGTGCCAGCAGCGTAGGACAGGACGGCCGGCCCCAGCATTTT.